These 7 T cell receptor beta chains came from one sample sequenced in a study of graft-versus-host responses after intestinal transplantation (dated by TCRdb to the early 2020s). Libraries were made using the immunoSEQ multiplex PCR assay. TCRdb mirrors the immuneACCESS table, restricted to in-frame sequences. Some clones are absent from its copies; in checked studies, under half trace to an unresolved V gene, and the reason for the others is unknown. The sample table contains under 150,000 clones; only one count was recorded for roughly nine tenths of them. The ten largest clones represent roughly 0.17% of the sample. Their antigens remain unidentified. In the paper's terms, the time point label means: cells obtained before transplantation from donor or recipient. The input for sequencing was unstimulated CD4+ T cells sorted from spleen or lymph node cells, taken before intestinal transplant. Receptors originate from a human donor who received an intestinal transplant.

The CDR3 reads CASSYVSGGRNTEAFF. The CDR3 bases are TGTGCCAGCAGTTACGTGTCAGGGGGCAGGAACACTGAAGCTTTCTTT. This chain uses TRBV6-5 with TRBJ1-1; 8 nucleotides line up with TRBD1. The germline V gene encodes CDR1 MNHEY and CDR2 SVGAGI. Trimming took 2 bases from V and 1 from J; bases not matched to a gene: 6. CDR3 length equals 16 residues.

This sequence joins TRBV6-5 and TRBJ1-1; D is ambiguous. Germline V gene data show CDR1 as MNHEY and CDR2 as SVGAGI. This CDR3 contains 13 residues. V lost 4 bases to trimming and J lost 2 bases, with 8 bases between them. The DNA of the CDR3 is TGTGCCAGCAGTTTTCGCCCCAACACTGAAGCTTTCTTT. Protein product: CASSFRPNTEAFF.

Regarding this clone: One junction end does not reproduce the germline sequence, and a read error may be involved. The J gene is TRBJ1-2, the V gene TRBV5-4; 7 bases fit TRBD1. The CDR3 is made up of 14 amino acids. The germline V gene encodes CDR1 SGHNT and CDR2 YYREEE (reference sequence). The CDR3, as DNA: TGTGCCAACAGCTCCGGACAGGCTAACTATGGCTACACCTTC. It is translated as CANSSGQANYGYTF.

V usage is TRBV4-1 and J usage is TRBJ2-2, with D perhaps TRBD2 (6 bases). The CDR3 loop spans 14 amino acids. In germline, CDR1 is MGHRA, CDR2 YSYEKL. Trimming shortened V by 2 bases and J by 5 bases, and 9 bases separated the two germline ends. CDR3 sequence reads: CASSQRSGTGELFF. The CDR3 DNA reads as TGCGCCAGCAGCCAACGAAGCGGGACCGGGGAGCTGTTTTTT.

V usage is TRBV10-3 and J usage is TRBJ1-1; weak D call: TRBD1 (6 bases). Trimming left V 4 bases short and J 3 bases short, with 12 bases between. From germline, CDR1 is ENHRY and CDR2 SYGVKD. CDR3 length equals 14 residues. CDR3 coding DNA: TGTGCCATCAGTGGTTGGGGGGCAGACACTGAAGCTTTCTTT. Protein sequence: CAISGWGADTEAFF.

A few counts support this clone. The chain recombines TRBV7-3 with TRBJ1-3, with D unresolved. Germline V gives CDR1 SGHTA, CDR2 FQGTGA. The CDR3 runs 14 residues. V was clipped by 1 base and J by 8 bases, with 12 bases between them. CDR3 in amino acids: CASSLNAGSDTIYF. The CDR3 DNA is TGTGCCAGCAGCTTAAATGCAGGTTCAGACACCATATATTTT.

The rearrangement links TRBV5-7 to TRBJ1-1; weak D call: TRBD1 (6 bases). TRBV5-7 is filed as an ORF, its function uncertain. V lost 2 bases, J lost 4 bases, and 9 bases lay in between. CDR3 length equals 13 residues. The CDR3 coding sequence is TGTGCCAGCAGCTTCTTAGGGGGCACTGAAGCTTTCTTT. Protein product: CASSFLGGTEAFF.